Presented here are 9 T cell receptor beta chains from one specimen sequenced in a study of blood T cell repertoires in COVID-19. Repertoires were generated with immunoSEQ multiplex PCR, while TCRdb's copy carries only in-frame clones and drops some. The data contain approximately 300,000 clones, 65% to 90% of them seen just once; the ten biggest clones take up roughly a tenth. The sequenced sample was PBMCs or T cells enriched from blood (not recorded which). The receptors shown here come from a woman under 30 who had recovered from COVID-19.

The genes are TRBV19 and TRBJ2-3; 15 nucleotides agree with TRBD2. V lost 5 bases to trimming and J lost 1 base; unmatched junction nucleotides: 4. Germline V gene sequence: CDR1 LNHDA, CDR2 SQIVND (reference sequence). This CDR3 has 17 residues. The CDR3 sequence is CASSWTSGREGTDTQYF. The DNA of the CDR3 is TGTGCCAGTAGTTGGACTAGCGGGAGGGAAGGCACAGATACGCAGTATTTT.

The chain links TRBV7-8 to TRBJ1-2; unclear D gene. This CDR3 has 13 amino acids. The germline CDR1 and CDR2 sequences are SGHVS and FQNEAQ. Trimming removed 2 bases from V and 3 bases from J, with 7 bases in between. CDR3 in DNA: TGTGCCAGCAGCTTACTAGCCTACTATGGCTACACCTTC. Residues: CASSLLAYYGYTF.

CDR3 sequence (DNA): TGTGCCAGCACCAGAGGAGAGGAAAAACTGTTTTTT. Amino acid sequence: CASTRGEEKLFF. V and J are TRBV7-8 and TRBJ1-4; unclear D gene. Trimming removed 7 bases from V and 8 bases from J, with 11 bases in between. The CDR3 runs to 12 residues. Germline V gene sequence: CDR1 SGHVS, CDR2 FQNEAQ.

The V gene is TRBV19, the J gene TRBJ1-5; 7 bases match TRBD1. The CDR3 has 15 amino acids. V gave up 7 bases and J gave up 6 bases; unmatched junction bases: 12. Germline CDR1 reads LNHDA; CDR2 reads SQIVND (reference sequence). The CDR3 DNA reads as TGTGCCAGTACCCCACAGGGGAGTCTGTTTCAGCCCCAGCATTTT. Its protein product is CASTPQGSLFQPQHF. Based on the CDR3 plus reference TRBV19 and TRBJ1-5, the full variable domain is DGGITQSPKYLFRKEGQNVTLSCEQNLNHDAMYWYRQDPGQGLRLIYYSQIVNDFQKGDIAEGYSVSREKKESFPLTVTSAQKNPTAFYLCASTPQGSLFQPQHFGDGTRLSIL.

The CDR3 nucleotides are TGTGCCAGTAAGCAGGGGCCTGGGGCCAACGTCCTGACTTTC. Encoded protein: CASKQGPGANVLTF. This chain uses TRBV6-5 with TRBJ2-6; D perhaps matches TRBD1 (6 bases). The CDR3 is made up of 14 amino acids. V lost 9 bases to trimming and J lost 2 bases, with 11 bases between them. The V gene's germline CDR1 is MNHEY and CDR2 SVGAGI.

This chain uses TRBV27 with TRBJ2-7; 12 bases match TRBD2. The CDR3 contains 15 residues. V gave up 6 bases and J gave up 3 bases; unmatched junction bases: 6. Per germline, CDR1 MNHEY and CDR2 SMNVEV (reference sequence). The CDR3: CASSQPGLAGYEQYF. The DNA for the CDR3 is TGTGCCAGCAGCCAACCGGGACTAGCGGGCTACGAGCAGTACTTC.

The V and J genes are TRBV27 and TRBJ1-2, with a tentative D call TRBD1 (5 bases). Between the trimmed V and J ends, which lost 11 bases and 3 bases, there was a span of 25 bases. CDR1 and CDR2 from the germline V gene are MNHEY and SMNVEV (reference sequence). CDR3 length: 16 residues. CDR3 in amino acids: CASRQGPLNGYYGYTF. CDR3 nucleotides: TGTGCCTCCCGGCAGGGTCCATTAAATGGGTACTATGGCTACACCTTC.

The chain joins TRBV5-1 to TRBJ2-7; 10 bases align to TRBD1. With 3 bases clipped from V and 0 bases from J, the junction kept 6 bases outside the gene matches. The CDR3 length is 16 residues. Germline lookup yields CDR1 SGHRS and CDR2 YFSETQ. The DNA of the CDR3 is TGCGCCAGCAGCTGGAACCGGGACAGGGGCTCCTACGAGCAGTACTTC. Protein product: CASSWNRDRGSYEQYF.

The gene calls are TRBV3-1 (or the pseudogene TRBV3-2) and TRBJ2-4, with a weak D call TRBD1 (7 bases). V shed 0 bases and J shed 1 base, with 13 bases lying between them. Germline-derived CDR1 and CDR2 are LGHDT and YNNKEL (reference sequence). The length of the CDR3 is 17 residues. The CDR3 here is CASSQDQGGTAKNIQYF. In nucleotides, the CDR3 is TGTGCCAGCAGCCAAGATCAGGGGGGTACGGCCAAAAACATTCAGTACTTC.